One T cell receptor (beta chain) is described in this entry. This sample is drawn from a study of T cell repertoires in MIS-A myocarditis. The V end lost 0 bases, the J end lost 6 bases, and 17 bases lay between the germline ends. From germline, CDR1 is SGHAT and CDR2 FQDESV (reference sequence). The CDR3 totals 16 residues. Method: immunoSEQ multiplex PCR; TCRdb's copy keeps in-frame clones and lacks some. The data contain 10,000 to 12,000 clones, approximately 80% of them seen just once; the ten biggest clones take up 29%. The clonotype originates from a man between 18 and 29 years old with fulminant myocarditis from multisystem inflammatory syndrome in adults (MIS-A) after COVID-19. This chain links TRBV11-1 with TRBJ1-2; D gene ambiguous. Material: right ventricle heart tissue obtained at autopsy. The CDR3 loop is CASSLAPLTRADGYTF. CDR3 nucleotides: TGTGCCAGCAGCTTAGCCCCGTTGACCCGGGCCGATGGCTACACCTTC.